The subject of this entry is one T cell receptor beta chain. Its antigen is unidentified. The source of the sample is a study of regulatory T cells in long-lasting Graves disease. Overall study findings and caveats: Segments TRBV28, TRBJ1-2 and TRBJ2-5 showed preferential usage in persistent disease.

Combining iRepertoire HTBI primers with Arm-PCR of CDR3 regions, the authors built TCR beta libraries. One entry per CDR3 protein results from TCRdb running MiXCR on the multiplex PCR reads. The table records 400,000 to 500,000 distinct CDR3 sequences, 16% of them present only once. The time point: newly diagnosed GD, antithyroid drugs for less than 3 months. Extracted PBMC RNA gave rise to the TCR library. The patients included were those that came from an endocrinology department in Xi'an, China. In germline, CDR1 is LGHDT, CDR2 YNNKEL (reference sequence). This CDR3 is 13 amino acids long. The V and J ends lost 6 bases and 5 bases respectively, with 10 bases between them. These data were also reused for a study on T cells in Graves' hyperthyroidism and ophthalmopathy. That paper adds: Most expanded thyroid clonotypes above 0.001 recurred in blood.

The chain links TRBV3-1 to TRBJ2-2; D is ambiguous. Here the sequenced sample was peripheral blood mononuclear cells (PBMCs), taken at new diagnosis, from a patient treated with antithyroid drugs. The sequence derives from a woman between 18 and 29 years old with Graves disease. The CDR3 nucleotides read TGTGCCAGCAGTCATGACGAAACCGGGGAGCTGTTTTTT. It translates to CASSHDETGELFF.